This is a list of T cell receptor beta chains from one sample in a study of regulatory T cells in long-lasting Graves disease. TCRdb reanalysed the multiplex PCR reads using MiXCR and keeps one entry per CDR3 protein. The sample yields some 500,000 distinct CDR3 sequences, about 14% seen once. These data also formed part of another study, on T cells in Graves' hyperthyroidism and ophthalmopathy.

The sample consisted of peripheral blood mononuclear cells (PBMCs), taken at new diagnosis, from a patient treated with antithyroid drugs. These receptors were taken from a man aged 30 to 45 with Graves disease. The CDR3 runs from the conserved cysteine through the conserved F or W. Each record gives: J gene, D gene, clone size, CDR3 length, V gene, CDR3 DNA, CDR3 protein. D genes are given only for firm matches. Size values are once, few and many counts, or a class for expanded clones, and some rows have none.

J gene: TRBJ2-5; D gene: TRBD1; clone size: many; CDR3 length: 19; V gene: TRBV27; CDR3 DNA: TGTGCCAGCAGTTCCCAAACATTTAAACTGACAGGGGGCACGGAGACCCAGTACTTC; CDR3 protein: CASSSQTFKLTGGTETQYF
J gene: TRBJ2-5; D gene: NA; clone size: many; CDR3 length: 14; V gene: TRBV12-3/TRBV12-4; CDR3 DNA: TGTGCCAGCAGCTACGCGGGCAGCCAAGAGACCCAGTACTTC; CDR3 protein: CASSYAGSQETQYF
J gene: TRBJ1-3; D gene: NA; clone size: few; CDR3 length: 12; V gene: TRBV6-5; CDR3 DNA: TGTGCCAGCAGTTACGACGGGGGCTATCCCAAATTT; CDR3 protein: CASSYDGGYPKF
J gene: TRBJ2-3; D gene: NA; clone size: few; CDR3 length: 12; V gene: TRBV20-1; CDR3 DNA: TGCAGTGCTAGCCCCCTGGCAGATACGCAGTATTTT; CDR3 protein: CSASPLADTQYF
J gene: TRBJ2-2; D gene: NA; clone size: few; CDR3 length: 13; V gene: TRBV7-3; CDR3 DNA: TGTGCCAGCAGCTTATTGGTCGGCGGGGAGCTGTTTTTT; CDR3 protein: CASSLLVGGELFF
J gene: TRBJ2-5; D gene: NA; clone size: NA; CDR3 length: 15; V gene: TRBV19; CDR3 DNA: TGTGCCAGTAGTTTAGGCCCTCGGTACCAAGAGACCCAGTACTTC; CDR3 protein: CASSLGPRYQETQYF
J gene: TRBJ2-2; D gene: NA; clone size: many; CDR3 length: 15; V gene: TRBV5-1; CDR3 DNA: TGCGCCAGCAGCTTGGCGGTAGACAACACCGGGGAGCTGTTTTTT; CDR3 protein: CASSLAVDNTGELFF
J gene: TRBJ2-2; D gene: TRBD2; clone size: few; CDR3 length: 17; V gene: TRBV27; CDR3 DNA: TGTGCCAGCAGTCCCCGACTAGCGGGAGGATACACCGGGGAGCTGTTTTTT; CDR3 protein: CASSPRLAGGYTGELFF
J gene: TRBJ2-1; D gene: NA; clone size: NA; CDR3 length: 15; V gene: TRBV5-1; CDR3 DNA: TGCGCCAGCAGCTGGGGGGACCGGGTTCACAATGAGCAGTTCTTC; CDR3 protein: CASSWGDRVHNEQFF
J gene: TRBJ2-5; D gene: NA; clone size: NA; CDR3 length: 15; V gene: TRBV2; CDR3 DNA: TGTGCCAGCAGTGGAGGGCGGGACGAGCAAGAGACCCAGTACTTC; CDR3 protein: CASSGGRDEQETQYF
J gene: TRBJ2-3; D gene: NA; clone size: many; CDR3 length: 14; V gene: TRBV7-9; CDR3 DNA: TGTGCCAGCAGCCCCCACGGGGGACCAGATACGCAGTATTTT; CDR3 protein: CASSPHGGPDTQYF
J gene: TRBJ2-7; D gene: NA; clone size: many; CDR3 length: 14; V gene: TRBV7-9; CDR3 DNA: TGTGCCAGCAGCTTAACGGCAGGAGCCTACGAGCAGTACTTC; CDR3 protein: CASSLTAGAYEQYF
J gene: TRBJ2-7; D gene: NA; clone size: many; CDR3 length: 15; V gene: TRBV6-5; CDR3 DNA: TGTGCCAGCAGTTACGGTGGGGGGCCCACCCGCGAGCAGTACTTC; CDR3 protein: CASSYGGGPTREQYF
J gene: TRBJ2-7; D gene: NA; clone size: few; CDR3 length: 11; V gene: TRBV20-1; CDR3 DNA: TGCAGTGCTAGAGCCGCCTACGAGCAGTACTTC; CDR3 protein: CSARAAYEQYF
J gene: TRBJ2-7; D gene: NA; clone size: few; CDR3 length: 10; V gene: TRBV28; CDR3 DNA: TGTGCCAGCAGTGCCTCCGAGCAGTACTTC; CDR3 protein: CASSASEQYF
J gene: TRBJ2-2; D gene: NA; clone size: many; CDR3 length: 13; V gene: TRBV5-5; CDR3 DNA: TGTGCCAGCAGCTTGATGGGGTTCGGGGAGCTGTTTTTT; CDR3 protein: CASSLMGFGELFF
J gene: TRBJ2-7; D gene: TRBD1; clone size: many; CDR3 length: 15; V gene: TRBV2; CDR3 DNA: TGTGCCAGCAGTGCACGGACAGGGGGGGGCTACGAGCAGTACTTC; CDR3 protein: CASSARTGGGYEQYF
J gene: TRBJ2-3; D gene: NA; clone size: NA; CDR3 length: 15; V gene: TRBV3-1; CDR3 DNA: TGTGCCAGCAGCCAAGCAACGGACCGCACAGATACGCAGTATTTT; CDR3 protein: CASSQATDRTDTQYF
J gene: TRBJ2-1; D gene: TRBD2; clone size: many; CDR3 length: 17; V gene: TRBV29-1; CDR3 DNA: TGCAGCGTTGGGGGACTAGCGGGTTCGAGCTCCTACAATGAGCAGTTCTTC; CDR3 protein: CSVGGLAGSSSYNEQFF
J gene: TRBJ2-7; D gene: TRBD1; clone size: few; CDR3 length: 15; V gene: TRBV4-1; CDR3 DNA: TGCGCCAGCAGCTCTAAGGACAGGGGGCTCTACGAGCAGTACTTC; CDR3 protein: CASSSKDRGLYEQYF
J gene: TRBJ1-6; D gene: NA; clone size: many; CDR3 length: 15; V gene: TRBV6-1; CDR3 DNA: TGTGCCAGCAGCCCAGGGTTAGGCGGGAATTCACCCCTCCACTTT; CDR3 protein: CASSPGLGGNSPLHF
J gene: TRBJ2-2; D gene: NA; clone size: many; CDR3 length: 15; V gene: TRBV5-1; CDR3 DNA: TGCGCCAGCAGCTCACGGGACACAACGACCGGGGAGCTGTTTTTT; CDR3 protein: CASSSRDTTTGELFF
J gene: TRBJ1-1; D gene: NA; clone size: many; CDR3 length: 13; V gene: TRBV10-1; CDR3 DNA: TGCGCCAGCAGTGAGTCGAAGGAGGTAGGAGCTTTCTTT; CDR3 protein: CASSESKEVGAFF
J gene: TRBJ2-3; D gene: NA; clone size: many; CDR3 length: 16; V gene: TRBV20-1; CDR3 DNA: TGCAGTGCTAGAGATCGGTTCAGCGGCAGCACAGATACGCAGTATTTT; CDR3 protein: CSARDRFSGSTDTQYF
J gene: TRBJ2-1; D gene: TRBD2; clone size: many; CDR3 length: 16; V gene: TRBV7-2; CDR3 DNA: TGTGCCAGCAGCTTACTAGCGGGGTCCTCCTACAATGAGCAGTTCTTC; CDR3 protein: CASSLLAGSSYNEQFF